This TCR beta chain appears in the sequencing data of a study of tissue T cells after allogeneic stem cell transplantation. Study-level findings and limits: Sampling depth was limited, and the cohort was small and clinically varied. Across patients, clones rarely overlapped, yet motif clusters were shared tissue-specifically. TCR repertoires tracked anatomic similarity, regardless of disease or transplant status.

This clone is categorized as large. The antigen is not known. CDR3 sequences, V/J genes, frequencies and template counts came from survey-depth TCRbeta sequencing. TCRdb's copy holds only in-frame clones and misses some; the assay was immunoSEQ multiplex PCR. The data contain some 4,000 clones, approximately 63% of them seen just once; the ten biggest clones take up around 26%. Sequences were derived from tissue from the ileum, sampled at autopsy. This receptor was obtained from a male donor older than 55 with lung cancer.

The CDR3 DNA reads as TGTGCCAGCAGCGTAGAGTGGCCGAGCTCCTACGAGCAGTACTTC. This gives the protein CASSVEWPSSYEQYF. The chain is built from TRBV9 and TRBJ2-7; D is ambiguous. V lost 0 bases and J lost 0, with 10 bases in between. Per the germline V gene, CDR1 is SGDLS and CDR2 is YYNGEE. The CDR3 runs 15 residues.